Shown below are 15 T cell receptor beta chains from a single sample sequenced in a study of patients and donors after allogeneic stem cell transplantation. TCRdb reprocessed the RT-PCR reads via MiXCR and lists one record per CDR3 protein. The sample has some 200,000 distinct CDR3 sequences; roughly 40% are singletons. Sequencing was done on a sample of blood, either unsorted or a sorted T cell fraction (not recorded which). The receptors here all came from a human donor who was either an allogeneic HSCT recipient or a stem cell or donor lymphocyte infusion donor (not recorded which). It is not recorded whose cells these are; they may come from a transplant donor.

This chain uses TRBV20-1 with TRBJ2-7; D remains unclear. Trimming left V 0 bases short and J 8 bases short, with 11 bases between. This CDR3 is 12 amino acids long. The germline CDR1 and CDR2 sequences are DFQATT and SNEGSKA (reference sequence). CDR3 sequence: CSARDQGRKQYF. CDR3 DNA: TGCAGTGCTAGAGATCAAGGCCGCAAGCAGTACTTC.

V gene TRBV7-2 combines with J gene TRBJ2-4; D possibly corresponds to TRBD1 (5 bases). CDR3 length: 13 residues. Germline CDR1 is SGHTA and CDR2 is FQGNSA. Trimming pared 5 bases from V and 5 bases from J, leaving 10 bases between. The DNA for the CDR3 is TGTGCCAGCAGCCCAGACAGAGAAAACATTCAGTACTTC. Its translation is CASSPDRENIQYF.

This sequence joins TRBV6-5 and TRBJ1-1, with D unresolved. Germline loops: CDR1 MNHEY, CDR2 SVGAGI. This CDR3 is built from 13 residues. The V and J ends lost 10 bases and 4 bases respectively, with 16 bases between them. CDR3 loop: CAILSPPSTEAFF. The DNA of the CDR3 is TGTGCCATCCTCAGCCCTCCGAGCACTGAAGCTTTCTTT.

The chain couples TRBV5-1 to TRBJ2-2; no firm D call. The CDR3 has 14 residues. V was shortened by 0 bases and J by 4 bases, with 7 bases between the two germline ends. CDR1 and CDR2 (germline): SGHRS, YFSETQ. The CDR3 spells CASSLGRTTGELFF. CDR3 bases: TGCGCCAGCAGCTTGGGTCGGACCACCGGGGAGCTGTTTTTT.

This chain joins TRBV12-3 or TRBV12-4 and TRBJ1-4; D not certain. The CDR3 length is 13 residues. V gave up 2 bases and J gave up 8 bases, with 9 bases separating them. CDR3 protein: CASSLSGGEKLFF. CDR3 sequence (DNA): TGTGCCAGCAGTTTATCGGGAGGCGAAAAACTGTTTTTT.

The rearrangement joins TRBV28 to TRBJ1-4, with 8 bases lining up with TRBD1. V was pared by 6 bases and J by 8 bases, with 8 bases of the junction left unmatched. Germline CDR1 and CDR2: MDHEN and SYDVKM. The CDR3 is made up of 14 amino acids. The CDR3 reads CASRATGAWEKLFF. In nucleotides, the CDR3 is TGTGCCAGCAGGGCGACAGGGGCTTGGGAAAAACTGTTTTTT.

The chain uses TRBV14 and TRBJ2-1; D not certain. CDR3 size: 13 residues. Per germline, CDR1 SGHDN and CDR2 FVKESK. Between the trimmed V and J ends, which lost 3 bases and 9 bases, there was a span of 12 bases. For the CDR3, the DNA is TGTGCCAGCAGCCAGACAATAGTCGGTGAGCAGTTCTTC. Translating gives CASSQTIVGEQFF.

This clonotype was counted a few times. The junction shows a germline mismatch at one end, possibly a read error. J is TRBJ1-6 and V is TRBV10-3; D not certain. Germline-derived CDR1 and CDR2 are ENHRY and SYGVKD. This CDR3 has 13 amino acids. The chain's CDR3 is CAINEGSGSPLHF. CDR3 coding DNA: TGTGCCATCAATGAGGGTAGCGGTTCACCCCTCCACTTT.

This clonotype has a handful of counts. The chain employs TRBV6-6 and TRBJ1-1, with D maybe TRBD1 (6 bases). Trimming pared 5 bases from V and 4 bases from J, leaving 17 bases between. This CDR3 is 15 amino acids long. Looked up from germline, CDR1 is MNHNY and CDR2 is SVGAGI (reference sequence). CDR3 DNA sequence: TGTGCCAGCAGTACCTCGACAGGTGAACTCACTGAAGCTTTCTTT. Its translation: CASSTSTGELTEAFF.

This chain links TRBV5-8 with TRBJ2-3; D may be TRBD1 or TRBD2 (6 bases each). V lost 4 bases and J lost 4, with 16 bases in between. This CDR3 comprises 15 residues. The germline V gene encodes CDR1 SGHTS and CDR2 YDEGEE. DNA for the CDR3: TGTGCCAGCAGCCAGGGGAGGAACCCTTCAGATACGCAGTATTTT. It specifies CASSQGRNPSDTQYF.

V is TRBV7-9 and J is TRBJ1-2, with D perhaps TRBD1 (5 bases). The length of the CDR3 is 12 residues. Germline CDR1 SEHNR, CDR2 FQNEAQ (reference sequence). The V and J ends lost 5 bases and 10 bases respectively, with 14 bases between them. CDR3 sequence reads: CASSPTGGLYTF. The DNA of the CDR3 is TGTGCCAGCAGCCCTACGGGGGGACTCTACACCTTC.

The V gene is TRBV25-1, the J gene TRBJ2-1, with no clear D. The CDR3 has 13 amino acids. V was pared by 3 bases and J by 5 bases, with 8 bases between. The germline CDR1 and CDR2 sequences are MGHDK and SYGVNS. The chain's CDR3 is CASSDHADNEQFF. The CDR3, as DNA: TGTGCCAGCAGTGATCATGCTGACAATGAGCAGTTCTTC. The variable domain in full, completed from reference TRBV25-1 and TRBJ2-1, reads EADIYQTPRYLVIGTGKKITLECSQTMGHDKMYWYQQDPGMELHLIHYSYGVNSTEKGDLSSESTVSRIRTEHFPLTLESARPSHTSQYLCASSDHADNEQFFGPGTRLTVL.

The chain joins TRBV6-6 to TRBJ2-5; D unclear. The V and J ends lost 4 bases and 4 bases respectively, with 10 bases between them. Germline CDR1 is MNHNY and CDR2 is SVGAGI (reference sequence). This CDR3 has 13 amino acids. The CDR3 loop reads CASSFTRVETQYF. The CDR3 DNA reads TGTGCCAGCAGTTTCACCAGAGTAGAGACCCAGTACTTC.

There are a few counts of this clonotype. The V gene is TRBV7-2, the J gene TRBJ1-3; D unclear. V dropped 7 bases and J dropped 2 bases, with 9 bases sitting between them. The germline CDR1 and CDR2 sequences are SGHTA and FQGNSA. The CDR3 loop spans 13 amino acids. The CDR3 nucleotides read TGTGCCAGCACCGTTGGTCCTGGAAACACCATATATTTT. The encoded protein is CASTVGPGNTIYF.

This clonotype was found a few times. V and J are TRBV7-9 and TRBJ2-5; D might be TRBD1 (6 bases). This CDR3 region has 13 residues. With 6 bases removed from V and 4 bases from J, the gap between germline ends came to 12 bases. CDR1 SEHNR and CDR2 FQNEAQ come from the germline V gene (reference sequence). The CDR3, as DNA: TGTGCCAGCAGTCCTAACAGGGTAGAGACCCAGTACTTC. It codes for CASSPNRVETQYF.